The entry below describes one TCR beta chain. Its target is unknown. Per the germline V gene, CDR1 is SGHAT and CDR2 is FQNNGV. The CDR3 length is 13 residues. V lost 5 bases and J 9 bases, leaving 16 bases between the germline ends. The record originates from a study of cytomegalovirus exposure and HLA in healthy donors. The PCR made use of 60 Vbeta and 13 Jbeta primers. Produced via immunoSEQ multiplex PCR; TCRdb's table is partial and in-frame only. The table lists under 90,000 clones, with 15% in the top ten. Study results and caveats: A later analysis linked 15,000 to 20,000 TCR beta sequences to HLA alleles at 0.05 false discovery rate.

The sample was PBMCs. This chain joins TRBV11-2 and TRBJ2-5; D is possibly TRBD2 (5 bases). This receptor was obtained from a man between 50 and 59 years old in good health and CMV-seropositive. CDR3 in amino acids: CASSRSPLRAQYF. In nucleotides, the CDR3 is TGTGCCAGCAGCCGCTCCCCGCTGAGGGCCCAGTACTTC. The variable domain in full, completed from reference TRBV11-2 and TRBJ2-5, reads EAGVAQSPRYKIIEKRQSVAFWCNPISGHATLYWYQQILGQGPKLLIQFQNNGVVDDSQLPKDRFSAERLKGVDSTLKIQPAKLEDSAVYLCASSRSPLRAQYFGPGTRLLVL.